Shown below are 2 T cell receptor beta chains from a single sample sequenced in a study of OX40 agonist ivuxolimab in advanced cancers. Produced via immunoSEQ multiplex PCR; TCRdb's table is partial and in-frame only. This table has 25,000 to 30,000 clones, around 87% appearing once. The sequencing used CD4+ or CD8+ T cells sorted from blood, collected in a trial of the OX40 agonist ivuxolimab. These TCRs come from an adult with an advanced solid tumor such as melanoma, head and neck, liver or kidney cancer.

The rearrangement joins TRBV28 to TRBJ2-7, with 10 nucleotides matching TRBD2. The ends lost 6 bases at V and 2 bases at J; junction bases unmatched: 13. There are 17 residues in the CDR3. Germline CDR1 is MDHEN and CDR2 is SYDVKM. As DNA, the CDR3 is TGTGCCAGCAGATTAGGTTTTGGGACTAGCGAGACCTACGAGCAGTACTTC. Protein product: CASRLGFGTSETYEQYF.

The chain joins TRBV13 to TRBJ2-3; 9 bases are a match to TRBD2. Per the germline V gene, CDR1 is PRHDT and CDR2 is FYEKMQ (reference sequence). This CDR3 is built from 16 residues. The V segment lost 6 bases and the J segment 2 bases; nucleotides outside the gene matches: 9. CDR3 loop: CASSAAGGLFTDTQYF. CDR3 DNA: TGTGCCAGCAGTGCAGCGGGGGGTCTATTCACAGATACGCAGTATTTT.